This note documents a single T cell receptor (beta chain) sequence. The sample originates from a study of blood T cell repertoires in COVID-19. Looking at the study overall: Specimens from acute and convalescent COVID-19 originated in the United States, Italy and Spain. T cells, B-cell-depleted T cells, or PBMCs provided the cDNA or gDNA that served as material.

In the original processing: Amplification with reference gene primers provided the estimates of nucleated cell counts. This table comes from immunoSEQ multiplex PCR, and its TCRdb copy is limited to in-frame clones, with some not included. V and J calls and clone size come straight from that table; D and trimming were deduced from the DNA. Here the sample spans tens of thousands of clones, approximately 80% being singletons. The V gene's germline CDR1 is SGHDT and CDR2 YYEEEE. This CDR3 contains 15 residues. J lost 8 bases, V lost 0 bases, and 9 bases had no gene match. The specimen was peripheral blood. The chain uses TRBV5-6 and TRBJ1-2; 8 nucleotides line up with TRBD1. The clonotype comes from a woman aged 60-75 years with acute or convalescent COVID-19. CDR3 amino acids: CASSLVRGPREGYTF. CDR3 DNA sequence: TGTGCCAGCAGCTTGGTCAGGGGGCCTAGGGAAGGCTACACCTTC.